These T cell receptor beta chains were read from a single sample in a study of PD-1 blockade in classical Hodgkin lymphoma. Produced via immunoSEQ multiplex PCR; TCRdb's table is partial and in-frame only. Among approximately 2,400 clones listed, over 70% were seen once. Material for sequencing was CD8+ T cells from blood. These receptors were obtained from a human donor with classical Hodgkin lymphoma. Both conserved end residues are part of each CDR3.

cdr3_length	v_call	j_call	cdr3_aa
15	TRBV5-6	TRBJ2-1	CASSFGTSGYNEQFF
13	TRBV2	TRBJ1-4	CASSRTENEKLFF
14	TRBV7-3	TRBJ1-1	CASSLTPDSTEAFF
13	TRBV6-4	TRBJ2-3	CASSESQTDTQYF
15	TRBV12-5	TRBJ1-2	CASGTPGQGVGGYTF
13	TRBV5-1	TRBJ1-1	CASSLPGRTEAFF
13	TRBV19	TRBJ1-1	CATGTSMNTEAFF
18	TRBV28	TRBJ2-1	CASSSFSGTSGRGDEQFF
18	TRBV27	TRBJ1-3	CASSPSGGAGGVWDTIYF
16	TRBV4-2	TRBJ2-1	CASSQDLAGEVGGQFF
15	TRBV6-4	TRBJ2-3	CASSDGGSGADTQYF
15	TRBV6-1	TRBJ2-5	CASSGLASFQETQYF
16	TRBV30	TRBJ1-5	CAWRDRGRGGNQPQHF
15	TRBV10-3	TRBJ2-1	CAISDLAGSYNEQFF
15	TRBV4-1	TRBJ1-4	CASSHPQGTNEKLFF
12	TRBV28	TRBJ2-4	CASSLRENIQYF
13	TRBV6-1	TRBJ2-7	CASSEAPRLEQYF
14	TRBV7-3	TRBJ2-1	CASSLTSGGNEQFF
12	TRBV5-3	TRBJ2-7	CASSQSSYEQYF
14	TRBV7-3	TRBJ2-3	CASSLAGGRDTQYF
12	TRBV28	TRBJ1-1	CASSYRGDEAFF
14	TRBV4-2	TRBJ1-4	CASSPTGAGEKLFF
15	TRBV19	TRBJ2-1	CASNYGTSPYNEQFF
17	TRBV28	TRBJ2-2	CASSLTAGGPNTGELFF
16	TRBV7-2	TRBJ2-3	CASSRGSGGRRDTQYF
15	TRBV28	TRBJ1-2	CASSLGQGRVYGYTF
13	TRBV14	TRBJ1-6	CASSQYRASPLHF
14	TRBV29-1	TRBJ2-3	CSVLSGGAADTQYF
15	TRBV19	TRBJ1-5	CASSMRGRGNQPQHF
14	TRBV19	TRBJ2-5	CASSIQIAEETQYF
13	TRBV10-3	TRBJ2-7	CAISGDRRDEQYF
14	TRBV19	TRBJ1-5	CASSTLTYNQPQHF
13	TRBV10-2	TRBJ2-7	CASSEIGEYEQYF
16	TRBV7-6	TRBJ1-1	CASSSGARAGNTEAFF
12	TRBV4-1	TRBJ2-1	CASSHSANEQFF
15	TRBV12-1	TRBJ1-5	CASSFGGSSNQPQHF
9	TRBV6-6	TRBJ1-6	CATSSPLHF
15	TRBV2	TRBJ2-7	CASSGGQDPSYEQYF
13	TRBV29-1	TRBJ1-2	CSVEDGQNYGYTF
18	TRBV9	TRBJ2-2	CASSVPTSGSLNTGELFF
18	TRBV9	TRBJ2-1	CASSVGLAGKFTYNEQFF
17	TRBV6-1	TRBJ1-1	CASSQVTGLGGSTEAFF
14	TRBV2	TRBJ2-7	CASSEKDRGQEQYF
12	TRBV5-6	TRBJ2-1	CASRYLHNEQFF
13	TRBV30	TRBJ2-3	CAWSPRPEDTQYF
14	TRBV5-5	TRBJ1-6	CASSLEPPNSPLHF
15	TRBV27	TRBJ2-1	CASTNYESSYNEQFF
14	TRBV28	TRBJ2-1	CASSLSDRDNEQFF
13	TRBV7-9	TRBJ2-7	CASSPGTVYEQYF
13	TRBV6-1	TRBJ1-1	CASSERDTREAFF
12	TRBV11-1	TRBJ2-7	CASTPGSNEQYF
15	TRBV2	TRBJ1-2	CASSVSVGQGHGYTF